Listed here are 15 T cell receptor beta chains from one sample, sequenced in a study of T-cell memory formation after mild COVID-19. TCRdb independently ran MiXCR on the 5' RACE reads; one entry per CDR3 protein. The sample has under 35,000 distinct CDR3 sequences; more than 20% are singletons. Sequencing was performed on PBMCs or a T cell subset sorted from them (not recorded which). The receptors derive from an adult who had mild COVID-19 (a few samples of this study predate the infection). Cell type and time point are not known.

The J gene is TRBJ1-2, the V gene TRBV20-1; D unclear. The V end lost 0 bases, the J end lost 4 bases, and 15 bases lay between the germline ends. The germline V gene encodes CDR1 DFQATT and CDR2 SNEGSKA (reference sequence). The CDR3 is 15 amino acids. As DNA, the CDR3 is TGCAGTGCTAGAGATCAACAGTCCGATCTCTATGGCTACACCTTC. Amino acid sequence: CSARDQQSDLYGYTF.

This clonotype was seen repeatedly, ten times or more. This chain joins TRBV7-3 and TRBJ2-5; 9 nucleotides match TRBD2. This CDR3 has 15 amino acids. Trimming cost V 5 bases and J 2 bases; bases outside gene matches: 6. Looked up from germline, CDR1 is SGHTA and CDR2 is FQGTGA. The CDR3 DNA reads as TGTGCCAGCAGCATTGGACTAGCGCGTCAAGAGACCCAGTACTTC. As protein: CASSIGLARQETQYF.

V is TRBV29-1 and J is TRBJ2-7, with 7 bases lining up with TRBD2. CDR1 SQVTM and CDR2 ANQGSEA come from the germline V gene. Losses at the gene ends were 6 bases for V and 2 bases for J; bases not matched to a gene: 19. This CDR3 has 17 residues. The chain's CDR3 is CSVRGLLLKTETYEQYF. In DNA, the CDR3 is TGCAGCGTGAGGGGACTACTCTTGAAAACCGAAACCTACGAGCAGTACTTC.

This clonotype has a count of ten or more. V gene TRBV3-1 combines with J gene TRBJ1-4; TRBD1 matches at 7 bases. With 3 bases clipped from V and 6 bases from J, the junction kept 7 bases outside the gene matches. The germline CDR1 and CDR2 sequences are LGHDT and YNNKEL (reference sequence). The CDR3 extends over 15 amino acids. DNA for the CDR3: TGTGCCAGCAGCCAGGCCGGGACAGTAGATGAAAAACTGTTTTTT. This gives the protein CASSQAGTVDEKLFF.

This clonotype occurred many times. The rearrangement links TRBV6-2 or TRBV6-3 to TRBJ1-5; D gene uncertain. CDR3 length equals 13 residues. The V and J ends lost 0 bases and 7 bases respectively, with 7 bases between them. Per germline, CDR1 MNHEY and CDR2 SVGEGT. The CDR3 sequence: CASSYSREQPQHF. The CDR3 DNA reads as TGTGCCAGCAGTTACTCGAGGGAACAGCCCCAGCATTTT.

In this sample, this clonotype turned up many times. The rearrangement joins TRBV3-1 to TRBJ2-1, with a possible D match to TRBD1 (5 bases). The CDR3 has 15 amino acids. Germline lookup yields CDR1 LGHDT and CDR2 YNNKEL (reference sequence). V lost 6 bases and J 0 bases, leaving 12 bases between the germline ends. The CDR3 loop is CASSHRRSSYNEQFF. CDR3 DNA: TGTGCCAGCAGTCACAGGAGAAGCTCCTACAATGAGCAGTTCTTC.

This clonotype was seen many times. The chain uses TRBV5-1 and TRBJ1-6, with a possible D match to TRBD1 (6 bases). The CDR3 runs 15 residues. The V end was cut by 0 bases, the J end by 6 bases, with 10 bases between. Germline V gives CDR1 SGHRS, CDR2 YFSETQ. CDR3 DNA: TGCGCCAGCAGCTTGGAACAGGGTGGTAATTCACCCCTCCACTTT. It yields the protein CASSLEQGGNSPLHF.

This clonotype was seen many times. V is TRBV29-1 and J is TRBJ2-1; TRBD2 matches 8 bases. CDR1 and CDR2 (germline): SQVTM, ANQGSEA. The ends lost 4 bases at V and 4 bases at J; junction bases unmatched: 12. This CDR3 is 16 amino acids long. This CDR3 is CSVVNPAGVHYNEQFF. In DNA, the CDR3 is TGCAGCGTTGTGAACCCAGCGGGAGTGCATTACAATGAGCAGTTCTTC.

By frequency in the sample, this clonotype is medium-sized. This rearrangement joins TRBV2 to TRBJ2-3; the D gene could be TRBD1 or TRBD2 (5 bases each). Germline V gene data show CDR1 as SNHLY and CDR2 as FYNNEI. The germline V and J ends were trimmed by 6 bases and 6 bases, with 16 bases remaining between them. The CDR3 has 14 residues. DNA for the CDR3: TGTGCCAGCAGGACCGGGAACAGGAGGGATACGCAGTATTTT. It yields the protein CASRTGNRRDTQYF. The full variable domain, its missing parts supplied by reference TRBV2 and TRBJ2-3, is EPEVTQTPSHQVTQMGQEVILRCVPISNHLYFYWYRQILGQKVEFLVSFYNNEISEKSEIFDDQFSVERPDGSNFTLKIRSTKLEDSAMYFCASRTGNRRDTQYFGPGTRLTVL.

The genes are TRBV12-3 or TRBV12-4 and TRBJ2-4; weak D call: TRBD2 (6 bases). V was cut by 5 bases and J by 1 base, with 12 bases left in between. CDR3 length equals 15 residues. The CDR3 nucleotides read TGTGCCAGCAGTGCCCCGGGAGACGCCAAAAACATTCAGTACTTC. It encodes CASSAPGDAKNIQYF.

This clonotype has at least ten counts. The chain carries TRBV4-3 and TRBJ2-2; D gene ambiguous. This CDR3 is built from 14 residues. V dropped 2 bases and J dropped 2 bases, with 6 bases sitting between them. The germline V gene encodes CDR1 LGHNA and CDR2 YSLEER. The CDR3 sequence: CASSQTVNTGELFF. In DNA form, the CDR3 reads TGCGCCAGCAGCCAAACCGTTAACACCGGGGAGCTGTTTTTT.

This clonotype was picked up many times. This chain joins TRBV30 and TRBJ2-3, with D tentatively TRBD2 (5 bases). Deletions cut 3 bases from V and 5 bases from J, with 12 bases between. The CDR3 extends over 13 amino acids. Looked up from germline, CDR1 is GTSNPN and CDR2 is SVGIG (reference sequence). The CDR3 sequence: CAWSGNRIDTQYF. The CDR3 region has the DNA TGTGCCTGGAGCGGGAATAGGATAGATACGCAGTATTTT.

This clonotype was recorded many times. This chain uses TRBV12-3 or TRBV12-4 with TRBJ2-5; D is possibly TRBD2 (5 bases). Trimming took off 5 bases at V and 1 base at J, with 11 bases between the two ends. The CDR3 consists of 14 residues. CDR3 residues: CASSPHRGQETQYF. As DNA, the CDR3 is TGTGCCAGCAGTCCACATCGGGGCCAAGAGACCCAGTACTTC.

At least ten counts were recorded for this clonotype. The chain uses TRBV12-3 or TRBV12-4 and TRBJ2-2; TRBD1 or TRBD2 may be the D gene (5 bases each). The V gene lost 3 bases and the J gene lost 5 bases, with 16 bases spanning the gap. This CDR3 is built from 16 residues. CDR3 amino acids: CASSLGPPEGTGELFF. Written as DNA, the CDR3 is TGTGCCAGCAGTTTGGGACCACCAGAGGGGACCGGGGAGCTGTTTTTT.

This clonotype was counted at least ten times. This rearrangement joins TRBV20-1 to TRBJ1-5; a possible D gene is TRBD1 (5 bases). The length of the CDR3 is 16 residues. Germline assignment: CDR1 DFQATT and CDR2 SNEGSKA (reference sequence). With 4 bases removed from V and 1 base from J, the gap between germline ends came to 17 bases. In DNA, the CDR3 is TGCAGTGCTAAGCTCGGGGGGATCGGGAGCAATCAGCCCCAGCATTTT. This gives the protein CSAKLGGIGSNQPQHF.